This TCR beta chain was captured by sequencing in a study of T cells in women clearing cervical HPV infection. The study's findings and limits: Timing of associations relative to infection is unclear; T-cell subsets were not isolated.

CDR3 size: 15 residues. Trimming pared 2 bases from V and 0 bases from J, leaving 7 bases between. CDR1 is KGHSH, CDR2 LQKENI, per germline. Its frequency marks this clone as medium-sized. Its antigen is not identified. The CDR3 end lies 3 residues beyond the end of the read and is filled in from the germline J gene. This table comes from immunoSEQ multiplex PCR, and its TCRdb copy is limited to in-frame clones, with some not included. This sample's table reports some 16,000 clones. The specimen was blood buffy coat. The rearrangement uses TRBV18 and TRBJ2-2; no reliable D call. The source of this sequence is a woman between 18 and 75 years old with a cervical HPV16 infection that either progressed to CIN3+ or cleared (not recorded which). The DNA read from the CDR3 is TGTGCCAGCTCACCAGGGCAGTCGAACACCGGGGAG. This gives the protein CASSPGQSNTGE. From start to end, the CDR3 is CASSPGQSNTGELFF.